Listed here are 10 T cell receptor beta chains from one sample, sequenced in a study of blood T cell repertoires in COVID-19. Method: immunoSEQ multiplex PCR; TCRdb's copy keeps in-frame clones and lacks some. Of 250,000 to 300,000 clones listed, roughly 90% are singletons. Sequencing input: peripheral blood. These receptors were collected from a young woman with COVID-19, enrolled during active disease.

The genes are TRBV6-5 and TRBJ1-2, with a weak D call TRBD1 (5 bases). CDR3 size: 14 residues. The ends were cut back, 6 bases at V and 0 bases at J, with 11 bases in the middle. The germline CDR1 and CDR2 sequences are MNHEY and SVGAGI. The CDR3: CASSSDIANYGYTF. The DNA of the CDR3 is TGTGCCAGCAGCTCGGACATCGCTAACTATGGCTACACCTTC.

This rearrangement joins TRBV19 to TRBJ1-4; no definite D call. CDR3 size: 13 residues. Germline V lookup: CDR1 LNHDA, CDR2 SQIVND (reference sequence). V lost 0 bases and J lost 13, with 12 bases in between. CDR3 nucleotides: TGTGCCAGTAGTATAGAAACCCCCCCGGGACTGTTTTTT. Amino acids: CASSIETPPGLFF.

In the case of this clone: The germline gene is not matched at one end of the junction; a read error may be the cause. The chain couples TRBV2 to TRBJ2-1; TRBD1 matches at 8 bases. The CDR3 sequence is 13 residues long. Germline-derived CDR1 and CDR2 are SNHLY and FYNNEI. CDR3 DNA: TGTGCCAGCAGTCAAGCAGGGGGCAGGGAGCAGTTCTTC. Residues: CASSQAGGREQFF. Full variable domain (remainder filled in from reference TRBV2 and TRBJ2-1): EPEVTQTPSHQVTQMGQEVILRCVPISNHLYFYWYRQILGQKVEFLVSFYNNEISEKSEIFDDQFSVERPDGSNFTLKIRSTKLEDSAMYFCASSQAGGREQFFGPGTRLTVL.

The chain employs TRBV7-9 and TRBJ2-3; weak D call: TRBD2 (6 bases). The germline V gene has CDR1 SEHNR and CDR2 FQNEAQ (reference sequence). V lost 5 bases, J lost 4 bases, and 13 bases lay in between. This CDR3 contains 14 residues. The CDR3 is CASSQTRDSDTQYF. The CDR3 DNA follows: TGTGCCAGCAGCCAGACTAGAGACTCAGATACGCAGTATTTT.

This chain joins TRBV6-6 and TRBJ1-2; D might be TRBD1 (6 bases). V gave up 6 bases and J gave up 1 base, with 12 bases separating them. Germline CDR1 reads MNHNY; CDR2 reads SVGAGI (reference sequence). CDR3 length: 14 residues. This CDR3 is CASRSNRVNYGYTF. CDR3 nucleotides: TGTGCCAGCAGAAGCAACAGGGTTAACTATGGCTACACCTTC.

This chain links TRBV27 with TRBJ1-5, with 11 bases identical to TRBD1. The CDR3 covers 14 residues. The V segment lost 6 bases and the J segment 7 bases; nucleotides outside the gene matches: 5. CDR1 and CDR2 (germline): MNHEY, SMNVEV (reference sequence). The DNA for the CDR3 is TGTGCCAGCAGAGTTGGGACAGGGGGACAGCCCCAGCATTTT. It codes for CASRVGTGGQPQHF.

The CDR3 region has the DNA TGTGCCACAGGGGGAGGTTCCTACAATGAGCAGTTCTTC. Amino acid sequence: CATGGGSYNEQFF. The chain combines TRBV10-3 with TRBJ2-1; possibly TRBD1 for D (7 bases). V shed 10 bases and J shed 1 base, with 11 bases lying between them. From germline, CDR1 is ENHRY and CDR2 SYGVKD. The CDR3 has 13 residues.

This clone was seen once. V and J are TRBV2 and TRBJ1-2; D is ambiguous. CDR3 length: 13 residues. Germline lookup yields CDR1 SNHLY and CDR2 FYNNEI. Trimming left V 4 bases short and J 4 bases short, with 10 bases between. The CDR3 spells CASSGKDSYGYTF. In DNA form, the CDR3 reads TGTGCCAGCAGTGGAAAGGACTCCTATGGCTACACCTTC.

The count of this clone is one. At one end the junction does not follow the germline gene, possibly because of a read error. V is TRBV7-2 and J is TRBJ2-5; 8 bases are a match to TRBD1. Germline V gene data show CDR1 as SGHTA and CDR2 as FQGNSA. The CDR3 consists of 18 residues. The CDR3 region is CASGLVLGTGRFQETQYF. DNA of the CDR3: TGTGCCAGCGGCTTAGTATTAGGGACAGGACGTTTCCAAGAGACCCAGTACTTC.

The V call is TRBV2, the J call TRBJ1-1, with 7 positions matching TRBD1. Germline V gives CDR1 SNHLY, CDR2 FYNNEI. Trimming cost V 6 bases and J 1 base; bases outside gene matches: 5. This CDR3 contains 14 residues. The CDR3, as DNA: TGTGCCAGCAGCGATGGGACAGCGAACACTGAAGCTTTCTTT. It specifies CASSDGTANTEAFF.